The source of this TCR beta chain is a study of blood T cell repertoires in COVID-19 (dated by TCRdb to the early 2020s). Describing the broader study: Collaborator samples came from the United States, Italy and Spain and covered acute and convalescent phases of COVID-19. The sample metadata nearly always contained a de-identified subject ID, COVID-19 status, age in years and sex. The material from the prospective study consisted of cDNA or gDNA derived from T cells, B-cell-depleted T cells, or PBMCs. Where available, HLA class I and class II types were taken from metadata supplied by the sample provider and were not determined by assay-based typing. The samples were drawn from the first 160 participants of the ongoing ImmuneRACE study and from 1,254 subjects provided by 6 global collaborators. The repertoires were released in a freely available public database intended as a resource for research on the immune response to SARS-CoV-2. Deeply sampled blood TCRbeta repertoires from subjects exposed to, actively infected with, or recovered from COVID-19 were included in the dataset. General findings and caveats noted by the study authors: The amount of clinical and demographic metadata varied by source and participant and was provided uncurated.

In the prospective study, participants were 18 to 89 years old, resided in about two dozen geographic areas of the United States, and were enrolled through a virtual design. Cohort assignment in the prospective study relied on participant-reported clinical history from a screening survey and a study questionnaire. Recovered participants in ImmuneRACE Cohort 3 were defined as having two consecutive negative NP/OP PCR tests, clearance from a healthcare professional, or resolution of symptoms. In the prospective study, whole blood, serum and a nasopharyngeal or oropharyngeal swab were collected from each participant by mobile phlebotomists. Prospective study participants could optionally give additional blood draws and questionnaires over a roughly two-month period. Prospective study blood samples were shipped either frozen or at room temperature before DNA extraction. The immunoSEQ Assay, a bias-controlled multiplex PCR, was used to amplify TCRbeta CDR3 regions from genomic DNA. As for how the authors treated the data: Nucleated cell counts per sample were estimated from amplification of reference gene primers within the assay. Sequence reads were collapsed and filtered to measure the absolute abundance of every unique TCRbeta CDR3 rearrangement. For each sample, productive Simpson clonality was calculated as the square root of Simpson's diversity index over productive rearrangements. TCRdb obtained this table from immuneACCESS and retained in-frame rearrangements with V and J assigned. These tables miss some clones; where compared with another copy, unresolved V genes account for less than half of the shortfall, and the remainder is unexplained. V and J calls plus clone size are reproduced from that table; the DNA served to infer D and trimming. The sample records over 200,000 clones, more than 85% of which are singletons. Around 10% of the sample is in the top ten clones.

The CDR1 and CDR2 encoded by the germline V gene are SGHDN and FVKESK. After removal of 1 base from V and 8 bases from J, the junction retains 11 bases not matched to a gene. The CDR3 covers 17 residues, taking in both the cysteine and the phenylalanine. Only the CDR3 DNA is retained, 51 bases long and in frame from the first base. About this clone itself: This clone's antigen is unknown. Base-call qualities are not available, and no considerably larger clone is one nucleotide away.

The sequence joins TRBV14 to TRBJ1-2; 12 of the junction bases match TRBD1. The sequenced sample consisted of PBMCs or T cells enriched from blood (not recorded which). This clonotype originated in a man aged 35 to 55 who had recovered from COVID-19. The nucleotides read TGTGCCAGCAGCCAAGCGGGACAGGGGGCCCCGTTGAAAGGCTACACCTTC. It is translated as CASSQAGQGAPLKGYTF.